Below are 23 T cell receptor beta chains sequenced from a single sample in a study of T cells after yellow fever vaccination. TCRdb reprocessed the 5' RACE reads with MiXCR, giving one entry per CDR3 protein. Here the sample spans just under 85,000 distinct CDR3 sequences, 10% to 15% being singletons. The sequences come from CD8+ T cells not binding an NS4B(214-222) dextramer, sorted from PBMCs, collected about 20 days after the first yellow fever vaccination. These receptors came from a man between 18 and 35 years old who received the YFV17D yellow fever vaccine.

This clonotype was observed at least ten times. This chain uses TRBV20-1 with TRBJ2-7; D perhaps matches TRBD1 (5 bases). The CDR3 extends over 13 amino acids. CDR1 and CDR2 from the germline V gene are DFQATT and SNEGSKA (reference sequence). With 1 base removed from V and 4 bases from J, the gap between germline ends came to 11 bases. CDR3 sequence (DNA): TGCAGTGCTAGAGTCGGCAGGGCATACGAGCAGTACTTC. Translation: CSARVGRAYEQYF.

This chain joins TRBV12-3 or TRBV12-4 and TRBJ1-2, with 8 bases fitting TRBD1. The ends lost 9 bases at V and 4 bases at J; junction bases unmatched: 10. This CDR3 comprises 14 residues. The CDR3 is CASRIEDRAYGYTF. In DNA, the CDR3 is TGTGCCAGTAGGATCGAGGACAGGGCCTATGGCTACACCTTC.

This chain joins TRBV6-2 or TRBV6-3 and TRBJ2-6, with D unresolved. V was shortened by 2 bases and J by 2 bases, with 7 bases between the two germline ends. The CDR3 has 15 amino acids. CDR1 is MNHEY and CDR2 is SVGEGT in the germline V gene. This CDR3 is CASSYGVAGANVLTF. As DNA, the CDR3 is TGTGCCAGCAGTTACGGGGTCGCTGGGGCCAACGTCCTGACTTTC.

The chain has TRBV4-1 and TRBJ2-7; D remains ambiguous. Per germline, CDR1 MGHRA and CDR2 YSYEKL. V lost 5 bases to trimming and J lost 3 bases, with 11 bases between them. CDR3 length equals 13 residues. The CDR3 region has the DNA TGCGCCAGCAGCGGTCCGGATGGCTACGAGCAGTACTTC. This codes for CASSGPDGYEQYF.

In its sample, this clonotype was seen a few times. The chain couples TRBV4-1 to TRBJ2-7; D may be TRBD2 (6 bases). In germline, CDR1 is MGHRA, CDR2 YSYEKL. The CDR3 sequence is 14 residues long. Trimming took 4 bases from V and 2 from J, leaving 12 bases between them. In nucleotides, the CDR3 is TGCGCCAGCAGCCCCGGGGGTGGGCCCTACGAGCAGTACTTC. This sequence encodes CASSPGGGPYEQYF.

This clonotype has a handful of counts. This rearrangement joins TRBV12-3 or TRBV12-4 to TRBJ1-5; D not resolved. This CDR3 is built from 14 residues. V was trimmed by 3 bases and J by 4 bases, leaving 10 bases between them. For the CDR3, the DNA is TGTGCCAGCAGTTTTGGCCAGCAAAATCAGCCCCAGCATTTT. Its translation: CASSFGQQNQPQHF.

This clonotype was detected only a few times. V usage is TRBV6-5 and J usage is TRBJ1-5; D unresolved. Germline V gene lookup returns CDR1 MNHEY and CDR2 SVGAGI. This CDR3 has 13 amino acids. Trimming stripped 4 bases from V and 7 bases from J, with 11 bases between. In nucleotides, the CDR3 is TGTGCCAGCAGTTCCTCCTGGACCCAGCCCCAGCATTTT. Protein sequence: CASSSSWTQPQHF.

The gene calls are TRBV6-1 and TRBJ2-5, with D maybe TRBD2 (5 bases). Germline V lookup: CDR1 MNHNS, CDR2 SASEGT. V was shortened by 5 bases and J by 5 bases, with 18 bases between the two germline ends. The CDR3 sequence is 15 residues long. The chain's CDR3 is CASSTPRALRETQYF. In DNA form, the CDR3 reads TGTGCCAGCAGTACCCCGAGGGCACTGCGTGAGACCCAGTACTTC.

Comment on this clonotype: Relative to the germline gene, one junction end is altered; a read error may explain this. In nucleotides, the CDR3 is TGTGCCGGCAGCCCCGGGACTAGCGGGGGGGCCGGCACAGATACGCAGTATTTT. Its protein product is CAGSPGTSGGAGTDTQYF. The V gene is TRBV7-3, the J gene TRBJ2-3; TRBD2 aligns across 16 bases. CDR1 and CDR2 from the germline V gene are SGHTA and FQGTGA. This CDR3 has 18 amino acids.

In this sample, this clonotype turned up a few times. The chain joins TRBV7-2 to TRBJ2-5; a weak D match, TRBD2 (7 bases). The CDR3 totals 16 residues. Trimming took 4 bases from V and 2 from J, leaving 17 bases between them. CDR1 SGHTA and CDR2 FQGNSA come from the germline V gene. The CDR3 spells CASSSQGPSGQETQYF. CDR3 in DNA: TGTGCCAGCAGCTCGCAGGGGCCTAGCGGACAAGAGACCCAGTACTTC.

The table lists this clonotype with a few counts. The V gene is TRBV29-1, the J gene TRBJ2-5; D gene unclear. Between the trimmed V and J ends, which lost 2 bases and 2 bases, there was a span of 18 bases. The CDR3 length is 16 residues. The germline V gene encodes CDR1 SQVTM and CDR2 ANQGSEA. CDR3: CSVESFFGQRQETQYF. The CDR3 DNA sequence: TGCAGCGTTGAATCCTTTTTTGGTCAGAGACAAGAGACCCAGTACTTC.

The chain combines TRBV20-1 with TRBJ2-7, with 12 bases matching TRBD2. This CDR3 has 14 residues. The trim removed 1 base at V and 4 bases at J, leaving 2 bases unmatched. The germline V gene encodes CDR1 DFQATT and CDR2 SNEGSKA (reference sequence). CDR3 bases: TGCAGTGCTAGAGCACTAGCGGGGGGATACGAGCAGTACTTC. Translation: CSARALAGGYEQYF.

This clonotype occurred a few times. The chain combines TRBV5-1 with TRBJ2-4; D is perhaps TRBD2 (5 bases). The V gene lost 8 bases and the J gene lost 5 bases, with 14 bases spanning the gap. Germline V gene sequence: CDR1 SGHRS, CDR2 YFSETQ. The CDR3 runs 13 residues. The CDR3 DNA is TGCGCCAGGAGGCTGGGGAGCGAAAACATTCAGTACTTC. Translation gives CARRLGSENIQYF.

A few counts support this clonotype. The V call is TRBV15, the J call TRBJ2-3; TRBD2 matches at 7 bases. The V segment lost 3 bases and the J segment 2 bases; nucleotides outside the gene matches: 8. Germline CDR1 and CDR2: LNHNV and YYDKDF (reference sequence). This CDR3 has 16 amino acids. The CDR3 protein is CATSSSFGTNTDTQYF. CDR3 in DNA: TGTGCCACCAGCAGTAGCTTCGGGACTAACACAGATACGCAGTATTTT. The variable domain in full, with the rest retrieved from reference TRBV15 and TRBJ2-3, is DAMVIQNPRYQVTQFGKPVTLSCSQTLNHNVMYWYQQKSSQAPKLLFHYYDKDFNNEADTPDNFQSRRPNTSFCFLDIRSPGLGDTAMYLCATSSSFGTNTDTQYFGPGTRLTVL.

CDR3 protein: CASLTGPSTDTQYF. CDR3 DNA sequence: TGTGCCAGCCTCACGGGGCCTTCCACAGATACGCAGTATTTT. The V call is TRBV12-3 or TRBV12-4, the J call TRBJ2-3, with D perhaps given as TRBD1 or TRBD2 (5 bases each). There are 14 residues in the CDR3. V was trimmed by 8 bases and J by 2 bases, leaving 14 bases between them.

The J gene is TRBJ1-1, the V gene TRBV5-1, with D unclear. CDR1 is SGHRS, CDR2 YFSETQ, per germline. The CDR3 is made up of 14 amino acids. The V end lost 1 base, the J end lost 1 base, and 8 bases lay between the germline ends. The CDR3 nucleotides read TGCGCCAGCAGCTTGAATAACCCGAACACTGAAGCTTTCTTT. This gives the protein CASSLNNPNTEAFF.

This clonotype was seen only a few times. This sequence joins TRBV20-1 and TRBJ2-5; 9 nucleotides agree with TRBD2. V trimming: 5 bases; J trimming: 5 bases; junction bases outside the gene matches: 15. This CDR3 is 16 amino acids long. The V gene's germline CDR1 is DFQATT and CDR2 SNEGSKA (reference sequence). CDR3 DNA: TGCAGTGCTGTTCCCGAGGTAGCGGGGGAGTTGGAGACCCAGTACTTC. Translation: CSAVPEVAGELETQYF.

This clonotype was recorded many times. The chain uses TRBV28 and TRBJ2-5; tentative D call: TRBD2 (6 bases). Germline CDR1 and CDR2: MDHEN and SYDVKM. The CDR3 sequence is 14 residues long. Trimming stripped 7 bases from V and 7 bases from J, with 19 bases between. CDR3 in DNA: TGTGCCAGCACACGCCCCTCGGGACTCACGACCCAGTACTTC. Encoded protein: CASTRPSGLTTQYF.

This clonotype occurred a few times. This sequence joins TRBV9 and TRBJ2-1; D perhaps matches TRBD1 (6 bases). The CDR3 consists of 15 residues. Between the trimmed V and J ends, which lost 5 bases and 3 bases, there was a span of 15 bases. The germline V gene encodes CDR1 SGDLS and CDR2 YYNGEE. The CDR3 reads CASSSHRVGYNEQFF. CDR3 DNA: TGTGCCAGCAGTTCTCACAGGGTGGGCTACAATGAGCAGTTCTTC.

This sequence joins TRBV20-1 and TRBJ1-2; D remains ambiguous. CDR1 is DFQATT, CDR2 SNEGSKA, per germline (reference sequence). V was shortened by 7 bases and J by 7 bases, with 4 bases between the two germline ends. This CDR3 is 8 amino acids long. CDR3 protein: CSGGGYTF. The CDR3 DNA follows: TGCAGTGGTGGTGGCTACACCTTC.

CDR3 in amino acids: CASSPRVADQETQYF. The CDR3 DNA sequence: TGTGCCAGCAGCCCCAGGGTGGCAGACCAAGAGACCCAGTACTTC. The rearrangement uses TRBV7-6 and TRBJ2-5; D may be TRBD1 (5 bases). In germline, CDR1 is SGHVS, CDR2 FNYEAQ. The CDR3 loop spans 15 amino acids. V lost 5 bases and J 0 bases, leaving 13 bases between the germline ends.

The chain links TRBV7-2 to TRBJ2-7; D call uncertain. Trimming removed 0 bases from V and 4 bases from J, with 10 bases in between. CDR3 length: 14 residues. The V gene's germline CDR1 is SGHTA and CDR2 FQGNSA. The DNA of the CDR3 is TGTGCCAGCAGCTTAGCCCCAGGTGTTTACGAGCAGTACGTC. Translated: CASSLAPGVYEQYV.

The V gene is TRBV5-1, the J gene TRBJ1-1; 9 positions agree with TRBD1. The germline V gene has CDR1 SGHRS and CDR2 YFSETQ. J was trimmed by 5 bases and V by 4 bases; bases with no gene match: 6. This CDR3 is built from 14 residues. The CDR3 reads CASSPGQGGTEAFF. The CDR3 coding sequence is TGCGCCAGCAGCCCGGGACAGGGTGGAACTGAAGCTTTCTTT.